The entry below describes one TCR beta chain. Germline values: CDR1 SGHDT, CDR2 YYEEEE. The CDR3 has 13 residues. Germline trimming cut 3 bases from V and 13 bases from J; bases unmatched to any gene: 6. This entry belongs to a study of blood T cell repertoires in COVID-19. Study-wide context: The samples span acute and convalescent COVID-19 from the United States, Italy and Spain. The cDNA or gDNA used as material had been derived from T cells, B-cell-depleted T cells, or PBMCs.

Original methodology: Amplified reference gene primers provided the basis for estimating nucleated cell counts. Sequenced by immunoSEQ multiplex PCR; TCRdb stores in-frame clones only, minus some. V, J and clone size are taken as reported in that table, and D and trimming were inferred from the DNA itself. The table lists about 270,000 clones, approximately 82% of them singletons, with 2.5% to 3.5% in the top ten. The chain has TRBV5-6 and TRBJ2-1; the match to TRBD2 covers 11 bases. The sample comprised peripheral blood. The clonotype was recovered from a young woman with acute or convalescent COVID-19. CDR3 coding DNA: TGTGCCAGCAGCTGGGGGGGACTAGCGGAACAGTTCTTC. Translated, it gives CASSWGGLAEQFF.